What follows describes a single T cell receptor (beta chain). What it binds is not known. This entry is derived from a study of cytomegalovirus exposure and HLA in healthy donors. The wider study: The roughly 120 validation repertoires, a later analysis reported, used the same platform as the roughly 730 repertoires from the first cohort. Study results and limitations: Researchers catalogued under 200 TCR beta chains as cytomegalovirus-associated.

Germline V gene lookup returns CDR1 MGHRA and CDR2 YSYEKL. CDR3 length equals 17 residues. The trim removed 3 bases at V and 9 bases at J, leaving 16 bases unmatched. Method: immunoSEQ multiplex PCR; TCRdb's copy keeps in-frame clones and lacks some. This table holds over 150,000 clones, roughly 96% found once. The chain links TRBV4-1 to TRBJ2-4; TRBD2 matches at 8 bases. This clonotype was sampled from a woman younger than 35 in good health and CMV-seronegative. The specimen was PBMCs. The CDR3 region has the DNA TGCGCCAGCAGCCAGAGATTGCCGGGGGCGGGGGGCGGCATTCAGTACTTC. It codes for CASSQRLPGAGGGIQYF.